The 27 T cell receptor beta chains given below trace back to one sample, sequenced in a study of type 1 regulatory T cells. From the reads, TCRdb called clonotypes with MiXCR, one entry per CDR3 protein. This sample has about 62,000 distinct CDR3 sequences, with 62% found just once. No antigen is known for these receptors. Sequenced: cultured non-Tr1 T cells, either the whole culture or a sorted T cell fraction (not recorded which). The receptors come from a human donor in good health.

This clonotype was picked up one time. This rearrangement joins TRBV20-1 to TRBJ2-6; D is undetermined. V was pared by 5 bases and J by 0 bases, with 11 bases between. The CDR3 runs 15 residues. Germline V CDR1 and CDR2: DFQATT, SNEGSKA (reference sequence). The CDR3 loop reads CSAPDGISGANVLTF. In DNA, the CDR3 is TGCAGTGCTCCGGACGGAATCTCTGGGGCCAACGTCCTGACTTTC.

V and J are TRBV27 and TRBJ1-2; D might be TRBD1 (6 bases). Germline V gives CDR1 MNHEY, CDR2 SMNVEV (reference sequence). The ends were cut back, 5 bases at V and 5 bases at J, with 15 bases in the middle. The CDR3 extends over 14 amino acids. The CDR3 bases are TGTGCCAGCAGTCAAAACAGGGAAAAGTATGGCTACACCTTC. This encodes CASSQNREKYGYTF.

The sample holds one count of this clonotype. This rearrangement joins TRBV5-1 to TRBJ2-1, with D tentatively TRBD2 (5 bases). Germline V gene sequence: CDR1 SGHRS, CDR2 YFSETQ. There are 13 residues in the CDR3. Trimming pared 4 bases from V and 4 bases from J, leaving 9 bases between. The DNA of the CDR3 is TGCGCCAGCAGCCACGGGGATTACAATGAGCAGTTCTTC. Translation gives CASSHGDYNEQFF.

The chain has TRBV6-1 and TRBJ2-2; the D is unclear. The V end lost 6 bases, the J end lost 4 bases, and 9 bases lay between the germline ends. Germline V lookup: CDR1 MNHNS, CDR2 SASEGT. This CDR3 contains 13 residues. The CDR3 sequence: CASRQQATGELFF. The CDR3 DNA follows: TGTGCCAGCAGACAGCAGGCCACCGGGGAGCTGTTTTTT.

This chain links TRBV20-1 with TRBJ2-3, with 8 bases that match TRBD2. Trimming at V came to 5 bases and at J to 0 bases, leaving 4 bases not matched to a gene. The CDR3 runs to 14 residues. The germline gives CDR1 DFQATT, CDR2 SNEGSKA (reference sequence). The CDR3 DNA follows: TGCAGTGCTGGTAGCGGGGTTAGCACAGATACGCAGTATTTT. Protein: CSAGSGVSTDTQYF.

The table lists this clonotype with a few counts. The V call is TRBV7-6, the J call TRBJ2-2; no clear D gene. Deletions cut 1 base from V and 1 base from J, with 10 bases between. The CDR3 consists of 16 residues. Germline CDR1 reads SGHVS; CDR2 reads FNYEAQ. CDR3 region: CASSLVGGVNTGELFF. The CDR3 DNA follows: TGTGCCAGCAGCTTAGTTGGCGGCGTGAACACCGGGGAGCTGTTTTTT.

V gene TRBV9 combines with J gene TRBJ2-2; 8 bases agree with TRBD1. The CDR3 has 21 amino acids. V was pared by 0 bases and J by 2 bases, with 18 bases of the junction left unmatched. Germline values: CDR1 SGDLS, CDR2 YYNGEE. CDR3 sequence: CASSVVSGVPGGITNTGELFF. The CDR3 DNA reads TGTGCCAGCAGCGTAGTATCAGGGGTTCCAGGGGGCATAACAAACACCGGGGAGCTGTTTTTT. The full variable domain, rest sourced from reference TRBV9 and TRBJ2-2, is DSGVTQTPKHLITATGQRVTLRCSPRSGDLSVYWYQQSLDQGLQFLIQYYNGEERAKGNILERFSAQQFPDLHSELNLSSLELGDSALYFCASSVVSGVPGGITNTGELFFGEGSRLTVL.

The chain links TRBV12-3 or TRBV12-4 to TRBJ2-1; 8 positions match TRBD2. This CDR3 region has 14 residues. Germline trimming cut 3 bases from V and 7 bases from J; bases unmatched to any gene: 5. The CDR3 sequence is CASSLAGGLNEQFF. In nucleotides, the CDR3 is TGTGCCAGCAGTTTGGCGGGAGGTCTGAATGAGCAGTTCTTC.

The chain joins TRBV20-1 to TRBJ1-4; 8 positions match TRBD1. The CDR3 has 13 amino acids. The ends lost 5 bases at V and 7 bases at J; junction bases unmatched: 6. Germline V gene sequence: CDR1 DFQATT, CDR2 SNEGSKA (reference sequence). CDR3 sequence: CSAPGGRGEKLFF. The CDR3 DNA sequence: TGCAGTGCTCCAGGGGGCCGTGGTGAAAAACTGTTTTTT.

This sequence joins TRBV6-2 or TRBV6-3 and TRBJ2-1, with 9 bases that match TRBD1. The junction had 5 bases not matched to a gene; V was cut back by 5 bases and J by 9 bases. Germline loops: CDR1 MNHEY, CDR2 SVGEGT. This CDR3 comprises 13 residues. CDR3 amino acids: CASSGGTGREQFF. The CDR3, as DNA: TGTGCCAGCAGTGGCGGGACAGGGCGTGAGCAGTTCTTC.

V is TRBV12-3 or TRBV12-4 and J is TRBJ2-1; no clear D gene. Trimming shortened V by 6 bases and J by 0 bases, and 6 bases separated the two germline ends. The CDR3 runs to 13 residues. Written as DNA, the CDR3 is TGTGCCAGCAGGAGTAGCTCCTACAATGAGCAGTTCTTC. Amino acids: CASRSSSYNEQFF.

This chain uses TRBV7-9 with TRBJ1-4; 7 bases are a match to TRBD1. Per germline, CDR1 SEHNR and CDR2 FQNEAQ (reference sequence). The CDR3 is 14 amino acids. V trimming: 5 bases; J trimming: 4 bases; junction bases outside the gene matches: 4. The CDR3 reads CASSQRQGNEKLFF. The CDR3 DNA sequence: TGTGCCAGCAGCCAAAGACAGGGTAATGAAAAACTGTTTTTT.

The CDR3 DNA sequence: TGTGCCAGCGGAAGACTAGCGGGAGCCTTCGAGCAGTACTTC. This codes for CASGRLAGAFEQYF. The rearrangement links TRBV2 to TRBJ2-7; TRBD2 matches at 12 bases. From germline, CDR1 is SNHLY and CDR2 FYNNEI. J lost 6 bases, V lost 8 bases, and 8 bases had no gene match. The CDR3 is 14 amino acids.

This clonotype was seen a handful of times. The CDR3, as DNA: TGTGCCAGCTCACCACCGGAACAGGGAAGGAACGAGCAGTACTTC. Protein: CASSPPEQGRNEQYF. The J gene is TRBJ2-7, the V gene TRBV18; D is possibly TRBD1 (6 bases). This CDR3 has 15 amino acids. CDR1 and CDR2 (germline): KGHSH, LQKENI. V dropped 0 bases and J dropped 5 bases, with 14 bases sitting between them.

The rearrangement joins TRBV6-5 to TRBJ1-6, with a tentative D call TRBD1 (5 bases). The V gene lost 6 bases and the J gene lost 7 bases, with 13 bases spanning the gap. The CDR3 extends over 14 amino acids. Germline CDR1 reads MNHEY; CDR2 reads SVGAGI. CDR3 in DNA: TGTGCCAGCAGGGGGACTGGCGTAAATTCACCCCTCCACTTT. Amino acids: CASRGTGVNSPLHF.

The CDR3: CASSQDAGNQPQHF. CDR3 sequence (DNA): TGTGCCAGCAGCCAAGACGCGGGCAATCAGCCCCAGCATTTT. The rearrangement joins TRBV5-4 to TRBJ1-5; D call uncertain. The CDR3 consists of 14 residues. V gave up 4 bases and J gave up 2 bases, with 10 bases separating them. Germline CDR1 is SGHNT and CDR2 is YYREEE (reference sequence).

In this sample, this clonotype is medium-sized. V gene TRBV7-9 combines with J gene TRBJ2-1; 7 bases fit TRBD2. With V trimmed by 1 base and J by 7 bases, 10 bases remained unmatched. CDR1 SEHNR and CDR2 FQNEAQ come from the germline V gene (reference sequence). The CDR3 is made up of 16 amino acids. CDR3 nucleotide sequence: TGTGCCAGCAGCTTAGGGGCGGGACTACTCCGAAATGAGCAGTTCTTC. Translating gives CASSLGAGLLRNEQFF.

This clonotype was counted only a few times. V usage is TRBV10-3 and J usage is TRBJ2-1; TRBD2 is a possible D gene (6 bases). The CDR3 is 15 residues long. The V and J ends lost 4 bases and 0 bases respectively, with 10 bases between them. Germline-derived CDR1 and CDR2 are ENHRY and SYGVKD. CDR3 region: CAISAREPSYNEQFF. The CDR3 bases are TGTGCCATCAGTGCCCGGGAGCCCTCCTACAATGAGCAGTTCTTC.

V is TRBV12-3 or TRBV12-4 and J is TRBJ1-1; unclear D gene. This CDR3 comprises 13 residues. Between the trimmed V and J ends, which lost 7 bases and 1 base, there was a span of 10 bases. This CDR3 reads CASKSGPNTEAFF. The CDR3 DNA reads TGTGCCAGCAAAAGTGGTCCGAACACTGAAGCTTTCTTT.

V gene TRBV27 combines with J gene TRBJ1-6, with D unresolved. Germline V gene data show CDR1 as MNHEY and CDR2 as SMNVEV (reference sequence). The CDR3 loop spans 14 amino acids. V lost 6 bases and J lost 9, with 15 bases in between. Here the CDR3 DNA reads TGTGCCAGCAGGCTACAGACTTCAGCTTCACCCCTCCACTTT. Protein sequence: CASRLQTSASPLHF.

This clonotype was recorded a few times. The V and J genes are TRBV29-1 and TRBJ2-1; the match to TRBD2 covers 12 bases. Looked up from germline, CDR1 is SQVTM and CDR2 is ANQGSEA. The CDR3 covers 16 residues. J lost 5 bases, V lost 4 bases, and 9 bases had no gene match. CDR3 sequence: CSVGSLAGGAHNEQFF. The CDR3 DNA reads TGCAGCGTTGGGTCCCTAGCGGGAGGGGCGCACAATGAGCAGTTCTTC.

This clonotype is medium-sized in the sample. This rearrangement joins TRBV29-1 to TRBJ2-1; 9 bases fit TRBD2. V lost 7 bases, J lost 2 bases, and 6 bases stayed unmatched. Germline-derived CDR1 and CDR2 are SQVTM and ANQGSEA. The length of the CDR3 is 14 residues. CDR3 coding DNA: TGCAGCGGTAGCGGGAGACCCCCCTACAATGAGCAGTTCTTC. It specifies CSGSGRPPYNEQFF.

This clonotype turned up a few times. V is TRBV2 and J is TRBJ1-1; D is unclear. CDR1 and CDR2 from the germline V gene are SNHLY and FYNNEI. Trimming removed 4 bases at V and 0 bases at J, with 6 bases between. CDR3 size: 13 residues. The CDR3 loop reads CASSGSMNTEAFF. CDR3 in DNA: TGTGCCAGCAGTGGCAGTATGAACACTGAAGCTTTCTTT. Based on the CDR3 plus reference TRBV2 and TRBJ1-1, the full variable domain is EPEVTQTPSHQVTQMGQEVILRCVPISNHLYFYWYRQILGQKVEFLVSFYNNEISEKSEIFDDQFSVERPDGSNFTLKIRSTKLEDSAMYFCASSGSMNTEAFFGQGTRLTVV.

Regarding this clonotype: At one of its ends the junction is not consistent with the germline gene, which may arise from a read error. J is TRBJ2-7 and V is TRBV5-1, with D maybe TRBD2 (7 bases). Germline V CDR1 and CDR2: SGHRS, YFSETQ. CDR3 length: 14 amino acids. In DNA, the CDR3 is TGCGCCAGCACACTGACGGGGGGCTCCCACGAGCAGTACTTC. Its protein product is CASTLTGGSHEQYF.

The chain combines TRBV7-3 with TRBJ2-1, with 11 bases identical to TRBD1. V lost 1 base to trimming and J lost 12 bases; unmatched junction nucleotides: 8. Germline CDR1 reads SGHTA; CDR2 reads FQGTGA. CDR3 length: 15 residues. In DNA form, the CDR3 reads TGTGCCAGCAGCTTAAGCGGGGACAGGGGGATTCGGCAGTTCTTC. It encodes CASSLSGDRGIRQFF.

The chain uses TRBV11-1 and TRBJ1-3, with TRBD1 as a possible D gene (5 bases). Trimming removed 2 bases from V and 0 bases from J, with 11 bases in between. This CDR3 contains 16 residues. Germline assignment: CDR1 SGHAT and CDR2 FQDESV (reference sequence). The CDR3 here is CASSLYRTTSGNTIYF. Written as DNA, the CDR3 is TGTGCCAGCAGCTTATATCGGACAACCTCTGGAAACACCATATATTTT.

This chain uses TRBV29-1 with TRBJ2-2, with D unclear. The germline gives CDR1 SQVTM, CDR2 ANQGSEA. The CDR3 runs 13 residues. The V gene lost 3 bases and the J gene lost 2 bases, with 7 bases spanning the gap. The CDR3 sequence: CSVDRANTGELFF. For the CDR3, the DNA is TGCAGCGTTGATCGGGCCAACACCGGGGAGCTGTTTTTT.